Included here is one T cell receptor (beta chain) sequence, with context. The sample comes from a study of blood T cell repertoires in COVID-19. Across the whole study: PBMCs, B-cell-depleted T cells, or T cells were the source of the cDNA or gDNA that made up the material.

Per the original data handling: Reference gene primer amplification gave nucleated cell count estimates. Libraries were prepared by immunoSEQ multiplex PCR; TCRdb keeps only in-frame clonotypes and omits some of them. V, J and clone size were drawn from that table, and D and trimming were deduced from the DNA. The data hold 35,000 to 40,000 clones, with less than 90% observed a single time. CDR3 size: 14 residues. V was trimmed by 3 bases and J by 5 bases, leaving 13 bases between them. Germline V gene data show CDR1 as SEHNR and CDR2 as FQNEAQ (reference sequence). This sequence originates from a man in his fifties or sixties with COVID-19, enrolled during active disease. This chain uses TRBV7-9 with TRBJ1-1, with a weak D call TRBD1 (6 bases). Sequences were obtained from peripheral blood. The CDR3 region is CASSFTQGQTEAFF. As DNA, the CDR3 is TGTGCCAGCAGCTTTACGCAGGGGCAAACTGAAGCTTTCTTT.